The clone carrying this TCR beta chain was seen more than once but under ten times. The antigen is unknown. Using its own MiXCR run on the RT-PCR reads, TCRdb lists one record per CDR3 protein. The sample lists more than 30,000 distinct CDR3 sequences, almost 60% seen once, with more than 4% in the top ten. This sample is drawn from a study of yellow fever vaccine responses in identical twins. The study, taken as a whole, reports: Twins reportedly showed a vaccine T cell response that seemed partly convergent and partly personalized.

Per germline, CDR1 SQVTM and CDR2 ANQGSEA. Germline trimming cut 4 bases from V and 10 bases from J; bases unmatched to any gene: 6. The CDR3 runs to 12 residues. This chain uses TRBV29-1 with TRBJ1-1, with TRBD1 matching over 10 bases. This receptor was obtained from a woman aged 18-29 years who received the yellow fever vaccine. The sequenced sample was T cells from blood (PBMCs), unsorted or a sorted subset (not recorded which), obtained before or after yellow fever vaccination (not recorded which). Here the CDR3 reads CSVALTGGSAFF. As DNA, the CDR3 is TGCAGCGTTGCCCTGACAGGGGGCTCAGCTTTCTTT.